The rows below give T cell receptor beta chains drawn from one sample of a study of neurological immune-mediated disorders. In TCRdb, the 5' RACE reads were re-called with MiXCR into one record per CDR3 protein. Of more than 35,000 distinct CDR3 sequences listed, more than 5% are singletons. Sequencing input: CD4+ T cells from blood. Receptor source: a woman between 40 and 55 years old in good health. Each CDR3 is given with its conserved first and last residue. Fields, in order: J gene, V gene, D gene, clone size, CDR3 DNA, CDR3 protein. A D gene is named only where the DNA matches it firmly. Size is stated for part of the rows, as once, few or many counts, or as a class when the clone is expanded.

j_gene: TRBJ2-6
v_gene: TRBV7-9
d_gene: .
abundance: many
CDR3nt: TGTGCCAGCAGCTCTCTCTTTGGGGCCAACGTCCTGACTTTC
CDR3aa: CASSSLFGANVLTF

j_gene: TRBJ2-1
v_gene: TRBV7-3
d_gene: TRBD2
abundance: many
CDR3nt: TGTGCCAGCAGCCTCACTAGCGAGCCTTACAATGAGCAGTTCTTC
CDR3aa: CASSLTSEPYNEQFF

j_gene: TRBJ2-7
v_gene: TRBV5-1
d_gene: TRBD2
abundance: .
CDR3nt: TGCGCCAGCAGCACCCGGACTAGCGGGCAGTCCTACGAGCAGTACTTC
CDR3aa: CASSTRTSGQSYEQYF

j_gene: TRBJ2-3
v_gene: TRBV20-1
d_gene: .
abundance: many
CDR3nt: TGCAGTGCTAGAGATTCAACGGGTTCCGCAGATACGCAGTATTTT
CDR3aa: CSARDSTGSADTQYF

j_gene: TRBJ2-2
v_gene: TRBV5-1
d_gene: TRBD1
abundance: .
CDR3nt: TGCACCAGCAGCTCCCCGAAACAGGGGGTGGACACCGGGGAGCTGTTTTTT
CDR3aa: CTSSSPKQGVDTGELFF

j_gene: TRBJ1-4
v_gene: TRBV28
d_gene: .
abundance: many
CDR3nt: TGTGCCACCAGACGTGCAACTAATGAAAAACTGTTTTTT
CDR3aa: CATRRATNEKLFF

j_gene: TRBJ2-7
v_gene: TRBV20-1
d_gene: TRBD2
abundance: many
CDR3nt: TGCAGTGCTAGACCGGGGACTAGCGGACTTGGGCAGTACTTC
CDR3aa: CSARPGTSGLGQYF

j_gene: TRBJ2-2
v_gene: TRBV5-1
d_gene: .
abundance: many
CDR3nt: TGCGCCAGCAGCCGTAACACCGGGGAGCTGTTTTTT
CDR3aa: CASSRNTGELFF

j_gene: TRBJ2-1
v_gene: TRBV7-9
d_gene: TRBD2
abundance: many
CDR3nt: TGTGCCATTTTACTGGGGGGAGGGCCCGGAGAGCAGTTCTTC
CDR3aa: CAILLGGGPGEQFF

j_gene: TRBJ2-7
v_gene: TRBV28
d_gene: .
abundance: many
CDR3nt: TGTGCCAGCAGTTTACAGGGGCGGGTAAACTACGAGCAGTACTTC
CDR3aa: CASSLQGRVNYEQYF

j_gene: TRBJ1-5
v_gene: TRBV7-6
d_gene: .
abundance: many
CDR3nt: TGTGCCAGCAGCTTAGATCAGGGTTTCGGTCAGCCCCAGCATTTT
CDR3aa: CASSLDQGFGQPQHF

j_gene: TRBJ2-7
v_gene: TRBV6-2/TRBV6-3
d_gene: TRBD2
abundance: many
CDR3nt: TGTGCTAGCAGTTACGGGACTAGCGCCTACGAGCAGTACTTC
CDR3aa: CASSYGTSAYEQYF

j_gene: TRBJ1-1
v_gene: TRBV20-1
d_gene: .
abundance: many
CDR3nt: TGCAGTGCTCGGGCCAACGAAGCTTTCTTT
CDR3aa: CSARANEAFF

j_gene: TRBJ2-5
v_gene: TRBV11-3
d_gene: TRBD1
abundance: many
CDR3nt: TGTGCCAGCAGCTTGGAAACAGGGGCGGAGACCCAGTACTTC
CDR3aa: CASSLETGAETQYF

j_gene: TRBJ2-7
v_gene: TRBV20-1
d_gene: TRBD2
abundance: many
CDR3nt: TGCAGTGCCGGCGGGAGTTACGAGCAGTACTTC
CDR3aa: CSAGGSYEQYF

j_gene: TRBJ2-1
v_gene: TRBV4-2
d_gene: .
abundance: many
CDR3nt: TGTGCCAGCAGCCAAGATCAATTGTCGACCTCTGAGCAGTTCTTC
CDR3aa: CASSQDQLSTSEQFF

j_gene: TRBJ2-4
v_gene: TRBV20-1
d_gene: TRBD1
abundance: many
CDR3nt: TGCAGTGCTGACAGGGGGTCCAAAAACATTCAGTACTTC
CDR3aa: CSADRGSKNIQYF

j_gene: TRBJ1-5
v_gene: TRBV5-1
d_gene: .
abundance: many
CDR3nt: TGCGCCAGCAGGCGGGACTGGGATCAGCCCCAGCATTTT
CDR3aa: CASRRDWDQPQHF

j_gene: TRBJ2-3
v_gene: TRBV28
d_gene: TRBD2
abundance: many
CDR3nt: TGTGCCAGCAGCTCTCCGGGACTAGCGGGAGGAGCAGATACGCAGTATTTT
CDR3aa: CASSSPGLAGGADTQYF

j_gene: TRBJ1-1
v_gene: TRBV29-1
d_gene: TRBD1
abundance: many
CDR3nt: TGCAGCGTTGAATTGGGACAGTTAAACACTGAAGCTTTCTTT
CDR3aa: CSVELGQLNTEAFF

j_gene: TRBJ2-7
v_gene: TRBV10-2
d_gene: .
abundance: many
CDR3nt: TGCGCCAGCAGCGACAACCGGGGCTACGAGCAGTACTTC
CDR3aa: CASSDNRGYEQYF

j_gene: TRBJ1-1
v_gene: TRBV6-5
d_gene: .
abundance: many
CDR3nt: TGTGCCAGCAAACCCCCGGGACTTCTCACTGAAGCTTTCTTT
CDR3aa: CASKPPGLLTEAFF

j_gene: TRBJ2-5
v_gene: TRBV10-3
d_gene: .
abundance: many
CDR3nt: TGTGCCATCAGTGACCCCTCGGGGGTCCAAGAGACCCAGTACTTC
CDR3aa: CAISDPSGVQETQYF

j_gene: TRBJ2-7
v_gene: TRBV27
d_gene: .
abundance: .
CDR3nt: TGTGCCAGCAGACCTGAACGACGGGGGGCGAAATACGAGCAGTACTTC
CDR3aa: CASRPERRGAKYEQYF

j_gene: TRBJ2-1
v_gene: TRBV4-2
d_gene: .
abundance: many
CDR3nt: TGTGCCAGCACCGTGTGGCGGGGCTCCTACAATGAGCAGTTCTTC
CDR3aa: CASTVWRGSYNEQFF

j_gene: TRBJ2-2
v_gene: TRBV5-1
d_gene: .
abundance: many
CDR3nt: TGCGCCAGCAGCTTGGGTCGAGCTGTCCCCACCGGGGAGCTGTTTTTT
CDR3aa: CASSLGRAVPTGELFF

j_gene: TRBJ2-7
v_gene: TRBV20-1
d_gene: TRBD2
abundance: .
CDR3nt: TGCAGTGCTAGAAGTCTAGCGGGAGCCTACGAGCAGTACTTC
CDR3aa: CSARSLAGAYEQYF

j_gene: TRBJ1-1
v_gene: TRBV3-1
d_gene: .
abundance: .
CDR3nt: TGTGCCAGCAGCCAAGATGCGGGAAAGAACACTGAAGCTTTCTTT
CDR3aa: CASSQDAGKNTEAFF

j_gene: TRBJ2-5
v_gene: TRBV20-1
d_gene: .
abundance: few
CDR3nt: TGCAGTGCCCCGGACACGCTGGGGGAGACCCAGTACTTC
CDR3aa: CSAPDTLGETQYF

j_gene: TRBJ1-3
v_gene: TRBV5-5
d_gene: TRBD1
abundance: many
CDR3nt: TGTGCCAGCAGCTTGGCGCCGGACAGGAGTGCTGGAAACACCATATATTTT
CDR3aa: CASSLAPDRSAGNTIYF

j_gene: TRBJ2-2
v_gene: TRBV14
d_gene: TRBD2
abundance: many
CDR3nt: TGTGCCAGCAGCCAACCCACGACTAGCGGGAACACCGGGGAGCTGTTTTTT
CDR3aa: CASSQPTTSGNTGELFF

j_gene: TRBJ2-7
v_gene: TRBV11-1
d_gene: .
abundance: many
CDR3nt: TGTGCCAGCAGCTTAAAAACCGCCGGAGGCGAGCAGTACTTC
CDR3aa: CASSLKTAGGEQYF

j_gene: TRBJ2-1
v_gene: TRBV12-3/TRBV12-4
d_gene: TRBD2
abundance: many
CDR3nt: TGTGCCAGCAGAGCTAGCGGGGGGGGAAATGAGCAGTTCTTC
CDR3aa: CASRASGGGNEQFF

j_gene: TRBJ2-1
v_gene: TRBV20-1
d_gene: .
abundance: many
CDR3nt: TGCAGTGCTTACGGACTGGGGTACAATGAGCAGTTCTTC
CDR3aa: CSAYGLGYNEQFF

j_gene: TRBJ2-3
v_gene: TRBV9
d_gene: TRBD2
abundance: many
CDR3nt: TGTGCCAGCAGCGTAGGAGGTGCTAGCGGGGGGGTCAGCGATACGCAGTATTTT
CDR3aa: CASSVGGASGGVSDTQYF

j_gene: TRBJ2-1
v_gene: TRBV29-1
d_gene: .
abundance: many
CDR3nt: TGCAGCGTTCGCGGCGGGAATGAGCAGTTCTTC
CDR3aa: CSVRGGNEQFF

j_gene: TRBJ1-2
v_gene: TRBV5-1
d_gene: .
abundance: many
CDR3nt: TGCGCCAGCAGCTTGGGGGTAGTGGGCTACACCTTC
CDR3aa: CASSLGVVGYTF

j_gene: TRBJ2-1
v_gene: TRBV24-1
d_gene: TRBD2
abundance: many
CDR3nt: TGTGCCACCAGTGATTCGCGTCGGACTAGCGCGTCCGGCAATGAGCAGTTCTTC
CDR3aa: CATSDSRRTSASGNEQFF

j_gene: TRBJ1-3
v_gene: TRBV7-2
d_gene: .
abundance: many
CDR3nt: TGTGCCAGCAGCTTAGAGTTGGCACAGGTCTCTGGAAACACCATATATTTT
CDR3aa: CASSLELAQVSGNTIYF

j_gene: TRBJ2-5
v_gene: TRBV5-1
d_gene: TRBD2
abundance: many
CDR3nt: TGCGCCAGCAGCGATCCTGGACTAGGTAAAGAGACCCAGTACTTC
CDR3aa: CASSDPGLGKETQYF

j_gene: TRBJ2-3
v_gene: TRBV28
d_gene: .
abundance: .
CDR3nt: TGTGCCAGCAGTTTTTTTCACCCAAAAAATACGCAGTATTTT
CDR3aa: CASSFFHPKNTQYF

j_gene: TRBJ2-5
v_gene: TRBV18
d_gene: .
abundance: many
CDR3nt: TGTGCCAGCTCACCAGGGACCGGGGTTTGGGAGACCCAGTACTTC
CDR3aa: CASSPGTGVWETQYF

j_gene: TRBJ2-4
v_gene: TRBV7-2
d_gene: TRBD2
abundance: many
CDR3nt: TGTGCCAGCAGCTTGGGACTAGCGGGGTTAGCCAAAAACATTCAGTACTTC
CDR3aa: CASSLGLAGLAKNIQYF

j_gene: TRBJ2-5
v_gene: TRBV20-1
d_gene: TRBD2
abundance: many
CDR3nt: TGCAGTGCTAGAGATAAGGCTAGCGGGAGGGGAGGGGAGACCCAGTACTTC
CDR3aa: CSARDKASGRGGETQYF

j_gene: TRBJ1-1
v_gene: TRBV10-2
d_gene: .
abundance: few
CDR3nt: TGCGCCAGCAGTGGGGGGGGTGAAGCTTTCTTT
CDR3aa: CASSGGGEAFF